This passage covers 16 T cell receptor beta chains from one sample sequenced in a study of CD8 T cells in Susac syndrome. Reverse transcription of roughly 0.45 to 1 ug RNA used random hexamers. TCRdb called the immunoSEQ multiplex PCR reads again in MiXCR, with one record for every CDR3 protein. This table holds approximately 220,000 distinct CDR3 sequences, approximately 95% found once. Sequencing was performed on CD4+ T cells from PBMCs. Receptors were obtained from a human donor with multiple sclerosis.

This clonotype was picked up one time. V gene TRBV29-1 combines with J gene TRBJ2-3; D unclear. Trimming stripped 6 bases from V and 1 base from J, with 8 bases between. Looked up from germline, CDR1 is SQVTM and CDR2 is ANQGSEA. This CDR3 spans 12 amino acids. The chain's CDR3 is CSVLIGTDTQYF. The CDR3 bases are TGCAGCGTCCTTATTGGCACAGATACGCAGTATTTT.

The chain combines TRBV30 with TRBJ1-6, with D unresolved. CDR3 length equals 13 residues. Germline-derived CDR1 and CDR2 are GTSNPN and SVGIG (reference sequence). V gave up 5 bases and J gave up 2 bases, with 7 bases separating them. CDR3 in DNA: TGTGCCTGGGTGGAACCCTATAATTCACCCCTCCACTTT. Residues: CAWVEPYNSPLHF. The full variable domain, in which reference TRBV30 and TRBJ1-6 provide the parts outside the CDR3, is SQTIHQWPATLVQPVGSPLSLECTVEGTSNPNLYWYRQAAGRGLQLLFYSVGIGQISSEVPQNLSASRPQDRQFILSSKKLLLSDSGFYLCAWVEPYNSPLHFGNGTRLTVT.

The rearrangement uses TRBV23-1 and TRBJ2-7; TRBD2 aligns across 9 bases. TRBV23-1 is sorted into the ORF group, with uncertain function. The V gene end was trimmed by 8 bases and the J gene end by 1 base; junction bases not matched to a gene: 9. CDR3 length: 15 residues. CDR3 in DNA: TGCGCCAGCCGTCCACGACTAGCGGAATCCTACGAGCAGTACGTC. Residues: CASRPRLAESYEQYV.

This clonotype has just one count. The chain has TRBV7-9 and TRBJ2-5; 8 bases are shared with TRBD2. J was trimmed by 4 bases and V by 4 bases; bases with no gene match: 5. Germline loops: CDR1 SEHNR, CDR2 FQNEAQ (reference sequence). The CDR3 extends over 14 amino acids. The CDR3 DNA reads as TGTGCCAGCAGCTACGTCGGGGGGGGAGAGACCCAGTACTTC. Translation gives CASSYVGGGETQYF.

This clonotype has only one observation. This chain links TRBV6-5 with TRBJ1-2; D is ambiguous. Germline V gene sequence: CDR1 MNHEY, CDR2 SVGAGI. Trimming took off 6 bases at V and 6 bases at J, with 11 bases between the two ends. This CDR3 contains 12 residues. DNA of the CDR3: TGTGCCAGCAGGGACTCACTTCATGGCTACACCTTC. Residues: CASRDSLHGYTF.

The chain uses TRBV30 and TRBJ1-1, with 8 bases fitting TRBD1. This CDR3 spans 13 amino acids. Germline CDR1 GTSNPN, CDR2 SVGIG (reference sequence). V shed 0 bases, J shed 6 bases, and the junction held 3 bases outside the gene matches. The CDR3 DNA sequence: TGTGCCTGGAGTGTAGCAGGGGGCGCTGAAGCTTTCTTT. This sequence encodes CAWSVAGGAEAFF.

The rearrangement uses TRBV14 and TRBJ1-3; D is undetermined. Germline-derived CDR1 and CDR2 are SGHDN and FVKESK. The CDR3 runs 12 residues. Trimming took off 0 bases at V and 4 bases at J, with 1 base between the two ends. The CDR3, as DNA: TGTGCCAGCAGCCAAGAGGGAAACACCATATATTTT. It encodes CASSQEGNTIYF.

The chain couples TRBV29-1 to TRBJ2-5, with D unclear. V gave up 2 bases and J gave up 2 bases, with 9 bases separating them. Germline V lookup: CDR1 SQVTM, CDR2 ANQGSEA. This CDR3 is 13 amino acids long. The CDR3 DNA follows: TGCAGCGTTGAATCCCAGTGGCAAGAGACCCAGTACTTC. The encoded protein is CSVESQWQETQYF.

This chain uses TRBV30 with TRBJ1-3; 8 bases match TRBD1. Trimming at V came to 5 bases and at J to 0 bases, leaving 3 bases not matched to a gene. CDR3 length equals 14 residues. CDR1 is GTSNPN, CDR2 SVGIG, per germline (reference sequence). The CDR3 loop reads CAWGQGNSGNTIYF. DNA for the CDR3: TGTGCCTGGGGACAGGGAAACTCTGGAAACACCATATATTTT.

The CDR3 coding sequence is TGTGCCAGCAGCTTAGATCGGACCGAGTACCAAGAGACCCAGTACTTC. It is translated as CASSLDRTEYQETQYF. This chain uses TRBV7-9 with TRBJ2-5, with unresolved D. The germline V gene encodes CDR1 SEHNR and CDR2 FQNEAQ (reference sequence). V was pared by 1 base and J by 0 bases, with 12 bases between. This CDR3 has 16 amino acids.

This clonotype has a single count. J is TRBJ1-2 and V is TRBV18; D ambiguous. V dropped 2 bases and J dropped 6 bases, with 10 bases sitting between them. The germline V gene encodes CDR1 KGHSH and CDR2 LQKENI. The CDR3 is 13 residues long. CDR3: CASSPSSLHGYTF. The CDR3 region has the DNA TGTGCCAGCTCACCAAGCAGTCTCCATGGCTACACCTTC.

The gene calls are TRBV9 and TRBJ1-2; the match to TRBD1 covers 8 bases. Germline V lookup: CDR1 SGDLS, CDR2 YYNGEE. CDR3 length equals 15 residues. Trimming at V came to 3 bases and at J to 0 bases, leaving 4 bases not matched to a gene. The CDR3 DNA sequence: TGTGCCAGCAGCGCCGGACAGGGAACTAACTATGGCTACACCTTC. This translates into CASSAGQGTNYGYTF.

The chain has TRBV30 and TRBJ1-6, with D uncertain. The CDR3 runs to 14 residues. Per the germline V gene, CDR1 is GTSNPN and CDR2 is SVGIG (reference sequence). The V end was cut by 6 bases, the J end by 0 bases, with 9 bases between. CDR3 in amino acids: CACTRSSYNSPLHF. The CDR3 nucleotides are TGTGCCTGTACCCGGAGCTCCTATAATTCACCCCTCCACTTT.

The chain joins TRBV5-1 to TRBJ2-7, with 7 bases fitting TRBD1. V gave up 4 bases and J gave up 5 bases; unmatched junction bases: 6. The CDR3 runs to 13 residues. Germline CDR1 and CDR2: SGHRS and YFSETQ. The CDR3 loop reads CASSPGQPHEQYF. Here the CDR3 DNA reads TGCGCCAGCAGCCCGGGACAGCCTCACGAGCAGTACTTC. Looking up the rest from reference TRBV5-1 and TRBJ2-7 gives the full variable domain: KAGVTQTPRYLIKTRGQQVTLSCSPISGHRSVSWYQQTPGQGLQFLFEYFSETQRNKGNFPGRFSGRQFSNSRSEMNVSTLELGDSALYLCASSPGQPHEQYFGPGTRLTVT.

The chain carries TRBV11-2 and TRBJ2-2, with 8 bases that match TRBD1. With 5 bases clipped from V and 6 bases from J, the junction kept 5 bases outside the gene matches. The CDR3 is made up of 14 amino acids. The V gene's germline CDR1 is SGHAT and CDR2 FQNNGV. The DNA of the CDR3 is TGTGCCAGCAGCCAACGGACAGGGTCCGGGGAGCTGTTTTTT. Its translation: CASSQRTGSGELFF.

V usage is TRBV15 and J usage is TRBJ2-7; D is unresolved. The CDR3 has 14 amino acids. In germline, CDR1 is LNHNV, CDR2 YYDKDF (reference sequence). V was clipped by 1 base and J by 0 bases, with 7 bases between them. The CDR3 nucleotides read TGTGCCACCAGCAGAGGCTCCAGCTCCTACGAGCAGTACGTC. It translates to CATSRGSSSYEQYV.